The present T cell receptor (beta chain) was sequenced within a study of blood T cell repertoires in COVID-19. The wider study: PBMCs, B-cell-depleted T cells, or T cells provided the cDNA or gDNA that made up the material.

The table came from immunoSEQ multiplex PCR; TCRdb's copy has only in-frame clones and leaves some out. Altogether 200,000 to 250,000 clones are present, approximately 84% being singletons, with the ten largest covering roughly 7.8%. The germline V gene encodes CDR1 LNHDA and CDR2 SQIVND (reference sequence). This CDR3 has 15 residues. Deletions cut 3 bases from V and 4 bases from J, with 15 bases between. The V gene is TRBV19, the J gene TRBJ1-2; D ambiguous. Sequenced sample: peripheral blood. The clonotype was recovered from a woman aged 80 or over with COVID-19, enrolled during active disease. The CDR3 here is CASSISVSVPYGYTF. In DNA, the CDR3 is TGTGCCAGTAGTATCTCAGTATCAGTCCCCTATGGCTACACCTTC.